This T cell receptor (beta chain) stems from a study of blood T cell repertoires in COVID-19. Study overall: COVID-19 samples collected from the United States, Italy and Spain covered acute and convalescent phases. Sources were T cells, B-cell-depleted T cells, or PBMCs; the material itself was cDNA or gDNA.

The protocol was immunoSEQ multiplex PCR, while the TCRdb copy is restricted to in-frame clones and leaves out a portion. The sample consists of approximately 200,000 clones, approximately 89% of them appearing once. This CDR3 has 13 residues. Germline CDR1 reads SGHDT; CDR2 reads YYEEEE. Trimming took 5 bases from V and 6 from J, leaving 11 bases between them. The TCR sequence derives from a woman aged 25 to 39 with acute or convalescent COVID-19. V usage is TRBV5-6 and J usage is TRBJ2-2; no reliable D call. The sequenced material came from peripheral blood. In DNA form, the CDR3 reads TGTGCCAGCAGTTGGGCAGTCGCCGGGGAGCTGTTTTTT. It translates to CASSWAVAGELFF. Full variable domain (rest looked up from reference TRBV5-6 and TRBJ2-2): DAGVTQSPTHLIKTRGQQVTLRCSPKSGHDTVSWYQQALGQGPQFIFQYYEEEERQRGNFPDRFSGHQFPNYSSELNVNALLLGDSALYLCASSWAVAGELFFGEGSRLTVL.